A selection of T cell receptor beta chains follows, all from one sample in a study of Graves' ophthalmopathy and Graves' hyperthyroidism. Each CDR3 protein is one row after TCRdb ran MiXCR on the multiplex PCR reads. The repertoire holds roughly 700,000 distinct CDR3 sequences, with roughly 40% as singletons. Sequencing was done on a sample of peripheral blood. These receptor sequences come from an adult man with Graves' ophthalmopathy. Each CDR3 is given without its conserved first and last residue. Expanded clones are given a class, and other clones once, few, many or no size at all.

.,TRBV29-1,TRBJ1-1,SVNDRAYTEAF
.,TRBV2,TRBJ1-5,ASSASLGGQRAPQH
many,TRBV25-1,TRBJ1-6,ASRPDRFDSPLH
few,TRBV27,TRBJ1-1,ASVPHNTEAF
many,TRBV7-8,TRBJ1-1,ASSTPDLWTEAF
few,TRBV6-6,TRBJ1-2,ASSWGQGISGYT
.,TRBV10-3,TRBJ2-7,AISVGQGYEQY
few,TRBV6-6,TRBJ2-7,ATGAESVSYEQY
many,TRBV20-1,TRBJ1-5,SARALDRASQPQH
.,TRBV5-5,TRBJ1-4,ASSAITEDEKLF
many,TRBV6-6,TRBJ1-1,ASSVTGVNPEAF
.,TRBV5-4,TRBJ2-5,ASTSYLADNKETQY
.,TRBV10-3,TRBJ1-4,AMRERRDLGEKLF
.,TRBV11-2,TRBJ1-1,ASSSMGGSEAF
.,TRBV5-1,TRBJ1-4,ASSWTLETNEKLF
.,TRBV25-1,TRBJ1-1,ASSYKATMNTEAF
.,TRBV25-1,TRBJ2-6,ASSQFTAGALSSGANVLT
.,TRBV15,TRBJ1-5,ATSSAIGTGWDNQPQH
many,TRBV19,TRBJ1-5,ASSDRPNQPQH
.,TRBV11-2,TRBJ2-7,ASSFLRGAYEQY
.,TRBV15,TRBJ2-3,ATSRVPRATDTQY
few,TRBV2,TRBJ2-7,ASSTHLNTGGKRYEQY
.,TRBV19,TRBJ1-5,ASRIGQGGQPQH
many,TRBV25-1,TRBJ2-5,ASSEYGREWETQY
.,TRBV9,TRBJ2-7,ASSVGDTDSYEQY
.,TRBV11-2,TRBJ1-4,ASSSWDSRNEKLF
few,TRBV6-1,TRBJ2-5,ASSGGTSPGETQY
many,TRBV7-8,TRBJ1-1,ASSLVGDSEAF
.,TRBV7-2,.,ASSLAGGDEQF